This T cell receptor (beta chain) was captured by sequencing in a study of T cells expressing NK-cell markers. This CDR3 spans 15 amino acids. Germline V gene sequence: CDR1 SGHRS, CDR2 YFSETQ. TCRdb reworked the 5' RACE reads into one entry per CDR3 protein, no DNA. The sample data list 300,000 to 450,000 distinct CDR3 sequences. The sequence came from a man aged 18-69 years in good health. Material: blood T cells: a sorted CD56 or NKG2C T cell subset, CD4+ or CD8+ T cells, or bulk PBMC T cells (not recorded which). V gene TRBV5-1 combines with J gene TRBJ2-7; TCRdb's assignment of TRBD1 cannot be checked, as there is no DNA. This CDR3 is CASSPTGTNTLEQYF. The variable domain in full, completed from reference TRBV5-1 and TRBJ2-7, reads KAGVTQTPRYLIKTRGQQVTLSCSPISGHRSVSWYQQTPGQGLQFLFEYFSETQRNKGNFPGRFSGRQFSNSRSEMNVSTLELGDSALYLCASSPTGTNTLEQYFGPGTRLTVT.